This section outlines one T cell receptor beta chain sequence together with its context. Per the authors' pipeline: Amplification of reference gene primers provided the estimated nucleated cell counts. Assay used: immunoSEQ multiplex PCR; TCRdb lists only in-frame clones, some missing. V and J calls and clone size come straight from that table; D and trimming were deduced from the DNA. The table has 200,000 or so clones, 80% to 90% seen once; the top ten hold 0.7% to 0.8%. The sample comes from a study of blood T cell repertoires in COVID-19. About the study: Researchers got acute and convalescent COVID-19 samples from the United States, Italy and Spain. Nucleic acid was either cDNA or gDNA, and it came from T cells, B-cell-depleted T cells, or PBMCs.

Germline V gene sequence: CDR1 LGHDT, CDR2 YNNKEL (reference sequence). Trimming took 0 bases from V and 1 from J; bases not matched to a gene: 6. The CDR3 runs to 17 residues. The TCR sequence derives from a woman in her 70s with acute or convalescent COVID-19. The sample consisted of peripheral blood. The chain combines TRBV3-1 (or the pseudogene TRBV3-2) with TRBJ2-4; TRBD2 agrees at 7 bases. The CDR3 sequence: CASSQEGGWAAKNIQYF. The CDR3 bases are TGTGCCAGCAGCCAAGAGGGGGGGTGGGCGGCCAAAAACATTCAGTACTTC.